These 30 T cell receptor beta chains originate from one sample sequenced in a study of CD8 T cells in ankylosing spondylitis. TCRdb re-derived calls from the 5' RACE reads in MiXCR, one entry per CDR3 protein. Seen here are about 360,000 distinct CDR3 sequences, approximately 15% observed once, and the top ten hold roughly 1.1%. Material: blood, either unsorted or a sorted T cell fraction (not recorded which). These TCRs come from a male donor with ankylosing spondylitis or in good health (not recorded which).

The rearrangement links TRBV11-2 to TRBJ2-7; 8 positions agree with TRBD2. Looked up from germline, CDR1 is SGHAT and CDR2 is FQNNGV. CDR3 length: 15 amino acids. The ends lost 1 base at V and 2 bases at J; junction bases unmatched: 4. CDR3 nucleotides: TGTGCCAGCAGCTTAGCAGCGGGGGCCGCCTACGAGCAGTACTTC. Amino acids: CASSLAAGAAYEQYF.

The chain recombines TRBV20-1 with TRBJ1-2; D gene unclear. The CDR3 has 12 residues. The V gene's germline CDR1 is DFQATT and CDR2 SNEGSKA (reference sequence). V was shortened by 8 bases and J by 4 bases, with 14 bases between the two germline ends. The CDR3 DNA sequence: TGCAGTTCTACTAGAGACTCCTATGGCTACACCTTC. Encoded protein: CSSTRDSYGYTF.

The table lists this clonotype with a few counts. The genes are TRBV4-2 and TRBJ1-1, with a weak D call TRBD1 (5 bases). The V end lost 0 bases, the J end lost 3 bases, and 17 bases lay between the germline ends. Germline V gene data show CDR1 as LGHNA and CDR2 as YNFKEQ. CDR3 size: 17 residues. CDR3 sequence (DNA): TGTGCCAGCAGCCAAGAATCCCTGGCAGGGAGGGACACTGAAGCTTTCTTT. It is translated as CASSQESLAGRDTEAFF.

The J gene is TRBJ1-1, the V gene TRBV20-1, with no clear D. The CDR3 totals 12 residues. Germline V CDR1 and CDR2: DFQATT, SNEGSKA (reference sequence). Trimming removed 3 bases at V and 0 bases at J, with 5 bases between. CDR3 region: CSASDLNTEAFF. CDR3 in DNA: TGCAGTGCTAGTGACCTGAACACTGAAGCTTTCTTT.

The chain employs TRBV6-2 or TRBV6-3 and TRBJ2-7; D remains unclear. Deletions cut 6 bases from V and 4 bases from J, with 13 bases between. This CDR3 contains 13 residues. Germline CDR1 reads MNHEY; CDR2 reads SVGEGT. Written as DNA, the CDR3 is TGTGCCAGCAGGTCCTCTAGGGTTTACGAGCAGTACTTC. Protein product: CASRSSRVYEQYF.

This clonotype occurred many times. The chain joins TRBV12-3 or TRBV12-4 to TRBJ2-4; D possibly corresponds to TRBD1 (5 bases). V shed 4 bases and J shed 5 bases, with 9 bases lying between them. The CDR3 is made up of 13 amino acids. DNA of the CDR3: TGTGCCAGCAGTTCCTCGACAGAAAACATTCAGTACTTC. Its translation is CASSSSTENIQYF.

In this sample, this clonotype turned up a few times. The J gene is TRBJ2-1, the V gene TRBV3-1; no reliable D call. This CDR3 has 17 residues. V shed 6 bases and J shed 0 bases, with 18 bases lying between them. Germline values: CDR1 LGHDT, CDR2 YNNKEL (reference sequence). The CDR3 here is CASSLGSPGFSYNEQFF. CDR3 bases: TGTGCCAGCAGTCTCGGGTCGCCCGGATTCTCCTACAATGAGCAGTTCTTC.

V usage is TRBV29-1 and J usage is TRBJ2-1, with D perhaps matching TRBD2 (5 bases). From germline, CDR1 is SQVTM and CDR2 ANQGSEA. The germline V and J ends were trimmed by 0 bases and 7 bases, with 16 bases remaining between them. The length of the CDR3 is 15 residues. The CDR3 region has the DNA TGCAGCGTTGAAGAACTACCGGGGTCTGGAAATGAGCAGTTCTTC. This encodes CSVEELPGSGNEQFF.

The rearrangement uses TRBV12-3 or TRBV12-4 and TRBJ1-4, with 8 bases fitting TRBD1. The CDR3 has 13 residues. V gave up 8 bases and J gave up 10 bases; unmatched junction bases: 9. The chain's CDR3 is CASSDRVTGKLFF. In nucleotides, the CDR3 is TGTGCCAGCTCGGACAGGGTTACGGGAAAACTGTTTTTT.

This clonotype was seen more than once but under ten times. This chain joins TRBV7-8 and TRBJ1-2; no definite D call. This CDR3 is 13 amino acids long. Looked up from germline, CDR1 is SGHVS and CDR2 is FQNEAQ. V was pared by 5 bases and J by 3 bases, with 10 bases between. The CDR3 spells CASSVNIDYGYTF. CDR3 DNA sequence: TGTGCCAGCAGCGTCAACATAGACTATGGCTACACCTTC.

V gene TRBV11-2 combines with J gene TRBJ2-7; possible D gene TRBD2, 6 bases. The CDR3 has 16 residues. Trimming left V 1 base short and J 5 bases short, with 18 bases between. The germline gives CDR1 SGHAT, CDR2 FQNNGV. As DNA, the CDR3 is TGTGCCAGCAGCTTAGTTTCGGGAGTCGTGAGGCACGAGCAGTACTTC. It yields the protein CASSLVSGVVRHEQYF.

This clonotype occurred a few times. The CDR3 loop is CASSPGTSGVADTQYF. In DNA form, the CDR3 reads TGTGCCAGCAGCCCCGGGACTAGCGGGGTGGCAGATACGCAGTATTTT. V and J are TRBV11-2 and TRBJ2-3, with TRBD2 matching 13 bases. The ends lost 5 bases at V and 4 bases at J; junction bases unmatched: 6. The CDR3 runs 16 residues. Germline CDR1 SGHAT, CDR2 FQNNGV.

This clonotype was observed a handful of times. This chain connects TRBV29-1 to TRBJ2-2; unclear D gene. From germline, CDR1 is SQVTM and CDR2 ANQGSEA. Between the trimmed V and J ends, which lost 4 bases and 3 bases, there was a span of 3 bases. The CDR3 length is 11 residues. CDR3 sequence reads: CSVADTGELFF. The CDR3 region has the DNA TGCAGCGTTGCCGACACCGGGGAGCTGTTTTTT.

This chain joins TRBV18 and TRBJ2-3; 9 bases fit TRBD2. Losses at the gene ends were 3 bases for V and 2 bases for J; bases not matched to a gene: 3. The CDR3 length is 15 residues. Germline V CDR1 and CDR2: KGHSH, LQKENI. CDR3 sequence (DNA): TGTGCCAGCTCACCGGCTAGCGGGACCACAGATACGCAGTATTTT. It yields the protein CASSPASGTTDTQYF.

This clonotype was detected a few times. The chain has TRBV12-3 or TRBV12-4 and TRBJ1-2, with D possibly matching TRBD1 (6 bases). V was shortened by 4 bases and J by 4 bases, with 22 bases between the two germline ends. The CDR3 contains 17 residues. Here the CDR3 reads CASSSVGASAVLYGYTF. DNA for the CDR3: TGTGCCAGCAGTTCCGTGGGGGCCTCAGCAGTTCTCTATGGCTACACCTTC.

The chain recombines TRBV12-3 or TRBV12-4 with TRBJ2-7, with D perhaps matching TRBD2 (5 bases). Trimming shortened V by 7 bases and J by 3 bases, and 13 bases separated the two germline ends. The CDR3 is 13 residues long. The CDR3 region has the DNA TGTGCCAGCACTCCGGGATCGGGCTACGAGCAGTACTTC. It yields the protein CASTPGSGYEQYF.

V is TRBV7-2 and J is TRBJ2-7; TRBD2 agrees at 9 bases. Germline V lookup: CDR1 SGHTA, CDR2 FQGNSA. With 3 bases clipped from V and 4 bases from J, the junction kept 4 bases outside the gene matches. There are 14 residues in the CDR3. The CDR3 spells CASSFLAGDYEQYF. As DNA, the CDR3 is TGTGCCAGCAGCTTCTTAGCGGGGGATTACGAGCAGTACTTC.

In this sample, this clonotype turned up many times. This chain links TRBV29-1 with TRBJ2-3; D is possibly TRBD2 (5 bases). CDR1 and CDR2 from the germline V gene are SQVTM and ANQGSEA. Deletions cut 3 bases from V and 4 bases from J, with 8 bases between. The CDR3 consists of 12 residues. The CDR3 DNA sequence: TGCAGCGTTGAGGACGGGGCAGATACGCAGTATTTT. Translated: CSVEDGADTQYF.

The table lists this clonotype with a few counts. This chain links TRBV6-1 with TRBJ2-5; TRBD2 agrees at 11 bases. The CDR3 runs to 17 residues. CDR1 is MNHNS, CDR2 SASEGT, per germline. Losses at the gene ends were 6 bases for V and 1 base for J; bases not matched to a gene: 10. The CDR3 here is CASSKDGTSGFQETQYF. In DNA, the CDR3 is TGTGCCAGCAGCAAAGATGGGACTAGCGGTTTCCAAGAGACCCAGTACTTC.

The chain combines TRBV5-1 with TRBJ1-1; TRBD1 might be the D (5 bases). Germline assignment: CDR1 SGHRS and CDR2 YFSETQ. The germline V and J ends were trimmed by 3 bases and 1 base, with 10 bases remaining between them. The CDR3 consists of 14 residues. This chain's CDR3 is CASSWGPGNTEAFF. The CDR3 nucleotides are TGCGCCAGCAGCTGGGGACCCGGGAACACTGAAGCTTTCTTT.

V is TRBV12-3 or TRBV12-4 and J is TRBJ1-6; D unclear. With 3 bases removed from V and 5 bases from J, the gap between germline ends came to 11 bases. The CDR3 has 15 residues. The CDR3 DNA reads as TGTGCCAGCAGTTTGGCGGGAACCAATAATTCACCCCTCCACTTT. Its protein product is CASSLAGTNNSPLHF.

This clonotype was recorded a few times. The V call is TRBV20-1, the J call TRBJ2-7; D uncertain. Germline CDR1 DFQATT, CDR2 SNEGSKA (reference sequence). V gave up 3 bases and J gave up 5 bases, with 20 bases separating them. CDR3 length: 15 amino acids. The CDR3 nucleotides are TGCAGTGCTAGGCGACCCTCGGGTCCCATACACGAGCAGTACTTC. Its protein is CSARRPSGPIHEQYF.

This clonotype turned up a few times. The gene calls are TRBV10-2 and TRBJ2-7; perhaps D is TRBD1 or TRBD2 (5 bases each). Germline V gene sequence: CDR1 WSHSY, CDR2 SAAADI. V was pared by 4 bases and J by 7 bases, with 20 bases between. This CDR3 has 15 residues. CDR3 nucleotides: TGCGCCAGCAGTGCAGCGAGGGTGGGGGATAGGGAGCAGTACTTC. This gives the protein CASSAARVGDREQYF.

V and J are TRBV5-5 and TRBJ2-2, with 8 positions matching TRBD1. Germline V gives CDR1 SGHKS, CDR2 YYEKEE (reference sequence). The trim removed 1 base at V and 6 bases at J, leaving 8 bases unmatched. CDR3 length: 16 amino acids. The CDR3 nucleotides are TGTGCCAGCAGCTTGATACAGGGGGTATCTGCCGGGGAGCTGTTTTTT. This codes for CASSLIQGVSAGELFF. Full variable domain (missing parts from reference TRBV5-5 and TRBJ2-2): DAGVTQSPTHLIKTRGQQVTLRCSPISGHKSVSWYQQVLGQGPQFIFQYYEKEERGRGNFPDRFSARQFPNYSSELNVNALLLGDSALYLCASSLIQGVSAGELFFGEGSRLTVL.

The J gene is TRBJ1-6, the V gene TRBV4-1; 8 bases agree with TRBD1. The CDR3 is 13 amino acids. V lost 3 bases, J lost 12 bases, and 4 bases stayed unmatched. Looked up from germline, CDR1 is MGHRA and CDR2 is YSYEKL. In nucleotides, the CDR3 is TGCGCCAGCAGCCAGCTGACAGGGGAACCCCTCCACTTT. This encodes CASSQLTGEPLHF.

The V call is TRBV10-1, the J call TRBJ2-2; TRBD1 matches 7 bases. The CDR3 totals 15 residues. Per germline, CDR1 WNHNN and CDR2 SYGVQD (reference sequence). The V segment lost 0 bases and the J segment 8 bases; nucleotides outside the gene matches: 6. CDR3 nucleotides: TGCGCCAGCAGTGAGTCCCGACAGGGCCCGGGGGAGCTGTTTTTT. Its translation is CASSESRQGPGELFF.

In DNA form, the CDR3 reads TGCAGTGCTAGCGAGGGACCTGAAGCTTTCTTT. Amino acid sequence: CSASEGPEAFF. V gene TRBV20-1 combines with J gene TRBJ1-1, with D perhaps TRBD1 (5 bases). The germline V gene encodes CDR1 DFQATT and CDR2 SNEGSKA (reference sequence). The CDR3 has 11 residues. Trimming removed 3 bases from V and 6 bases from J, with 8 bases in between.

This chain uses TRBV6-5 with TRBJ2-3; D might be TRBD1 (5 bases). CDR1 is MNHEY, CDR2 SVGAGI, per germline. V dropped 2 bases and J dropped 4 bases, with 10 bases sitting between them. The CDR3 length is 14 residues. As DNA, the CDR3 is TGTGCCAGCAGTTACGGGCAGGGCCCAGATACGCAGTATTTT. Amino acids: CASSYGQGPDTQYF.

The V gene is TRBV27, the J gene TRBJ1-2; D not certain. Germline-derived CDR1 and CDR2 are MNHEY and SMNVEV (reference sequence). CDR3 length: 14 residues. The V end lost 5 bases, the J end lost 8 bases, and 18 bases lay between the germline ends. This chain's CDR3 is CASSATTPRAGYTF. The CDR3 DNA reads TGTGCCAGCAGTGCAACCACGCCAAGGGCCGGCTACACCTTC.

This chain connects TRBV7-9 to TRBJ2-7, with TRBD1 identical over 9 bases. The J segment lost 11 bases and the V segment lost 5 bases, leaving 13 bases of the junction unmatched. Germline values: CDR1 SEHNR, CDR2 FQNEAQ (reference sequence). The CDR3 contains 14 residues. The CDR3: CASSPKPGTGQEYF. In DNA, the CDR3 is TGTGCCAGCAGCCCGAAGCCCGGGACAGGGCAGGAGTACTTC.